The clone carrying this TCR beta chain turned up a few times. Its antigen is unidentified. The record originates from a study of CD8 T cells in Susac syndrome. Findings of the study overall: It was acknowledged by the study that relatively few individuals were included in its TCR sequencing and HLA analysis.

A quantity of 0.5 to 1 ug RNA underwent reverse transcription using random hexamers. The immunoSEQ assay covered 54 Vbeta and 13 Jbeta segments for CDR3. TCRdb re-called the immunoSEQ multiplex PCR reads through MiXCR, storing one row per CDR3 protein. This sample has 250,000 to 350,000 distinct CDR3 sequences, with approximately 85% found just once. The receptor comes from a human donor with multiple sclerosis. Input material: CD8+ T cells from PBMCs.

The CDR3 loop is CASRGERRAHEQYF. CDR3 bases: TGTGCCAGCAGAGGGGAGCGTCGGGCTCACGAGCAGTACTTC. The chain is built from TRBV28 and TRBJ2-7, with D perhaps assigned TRBD1 or TRBD2 (5 bases each). The CDR3 runs 14 residues. The germline V and J ends were trimmed by 6 bases and 5 bases, with 17 bases remaining between them. Germline V CDR1 and CDR2: MDHEN, SYDVKM.